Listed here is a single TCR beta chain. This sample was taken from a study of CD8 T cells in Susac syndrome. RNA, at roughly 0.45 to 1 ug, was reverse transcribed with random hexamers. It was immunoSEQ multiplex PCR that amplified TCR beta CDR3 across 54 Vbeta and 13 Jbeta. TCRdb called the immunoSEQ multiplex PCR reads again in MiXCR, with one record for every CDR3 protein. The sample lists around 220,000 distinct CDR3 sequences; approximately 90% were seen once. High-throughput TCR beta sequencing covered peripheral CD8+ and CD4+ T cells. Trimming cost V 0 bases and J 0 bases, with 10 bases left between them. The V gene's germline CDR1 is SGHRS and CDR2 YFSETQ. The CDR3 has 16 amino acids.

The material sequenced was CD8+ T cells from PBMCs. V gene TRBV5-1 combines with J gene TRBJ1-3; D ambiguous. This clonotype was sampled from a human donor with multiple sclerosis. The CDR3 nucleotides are TGCGCCAGCAGCTTGGAACGGGCGATCTCTGGAAACACCATATATTTT. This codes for CASSLERAISGNTIYF.